These T cell receptor beta chains were read from a single sample in a study of T cells in tumors after PD-1 blockade. Some clones are missing from TCRdb's copy, which holds only in-frame ones; the method was immunoSEQ multiplex PCR. The data hold tens of thousands of clones, with approximately 79% observed a single time. Sequenced material: PBMCs, taken before anti-PD-1 treatment. The source is a human donor with basal cell carcinoma. Each CDR3 is given with its conserved first and last residue.

V	length	J	CDR3
TRBV7-3	13	TRBJ1-2	CASSSEGGYGYTF
TRBV25-1	14	TRBJ1-1	CASTLTDRHTEAFF
TRBV5-6	14	TRBJ1-4	CASSAPARAEKLFF
TRBV5-6	15	TRBJ1-5	CASSPGTTFDGPQHF
TRBV2	13	TRBJ2-2	CASSEVATGELFF
TRBV5-1	14	TRBJ2-5	CASSPGGQQETQYF
TRBV18	15	TRBJ2-1	CASSRNQGSYNEQFF
TRBV18	14	TRBJ1-2	CASSPGTEVLGYTF
TRBV28	15	TRBJ1-3	CASSLLGSSGNTIYF
TRBV18	15	TRBJ2-2	CASSLRTANTGELFF
TRBV30	14	TRBJ1-4	CASNADQANEKLFF
TRBV4-1	12	TRBJ1-6	CASSQANSPLHF
TRBV10-3	18	TRBJ1-2	CAISEIRFKESKTAGYTF
TRBV5-6	14	TRBJ1-5	CASSLRQSNQPQHF
TRBV5-5	19	TRBJ1-4	CASSLTFGQGRTANEKLFF
TRBV18	14	TRBJ2-1	CASSPLSQEKLEFF
TRBV5-1	15	TRBJ2-2	CASSPTGDSTGELFF
TRBV28	16	TRBJ1-4	CASSFGVGLSNEKLFF
TRBV4-1	18	TRBJ2-7	CASSQGLAGGPVPYEQYF
TRBV19	14	TRBJ2-3	CASSISQGTDTQYF
TRBV24-1	14	TRBJ1-2	CATSDYKINYGYTF
TRBV20-1	11	TRBJ2-5	CSFSGQETQYF
TRBV6-2/TRBV6-3	12	TRBJ1-1	CASSYSGVNAFF
TRBV18	15	TRBJ1-3	CASSPSRGSGNTIYF
TRBV4-2	13	TRBJ2-7	CASSQDPGDEQYF
TRBV19	14	TRBJ2-7	CASSIWQGAREQYF
TRBV5-6	13	TRBJ2-5	CASSLVRQETQYF
TRBV5-1	15	TRBJ1-2	CASSLVGSGDYGYTF
TRBV6-6	15	TRBJ1-1	CASKGAQVGNTEAFF
TRBV7-2	17	TRBJ2-7	CASSLEGTGLHAREQYF
TRBV30	13	TRBJ2-2	CAWSGVLTGELFF
TRBV5-1	15	TRBJ1-1	CASSPGHFQDTEAFF
TRBV30	13	TRBJ1-2	CAWTVNPTMGYTF
TRBV7-9	19	TRBJ2-3	CASSQKYRRRGGGTDTQYF
TRBV19	16	TRBJ2-2	CASRDGQKLNTGELFF
TRBV7-2	16	TRBJ2-1	CASSPWGTESYNEQFF
TRBV28	15	TRBJ2-2	CASSSTRGYTGELFF
TRBV3-1/TRBV3-2	12	TRBJ2-1	CASSQDQVEQFF
TRBV15	16	TRBJ2-1	CATSRVRTGSYNEQFF
TRBV6-4	15	TRBJ1-1	CASPGTGGSDTEAFF
TRBV24-1	15	TRBJ2-3	CATSDRATSTDTQYF
TRBV7-9	12	TRBJ1-2	CASSLLTHGYTF
TRBV2	13	TRBJ1-6	CATQDRNNSPLHF
TRBV4-1	14	TRBJ1-1	CASSPVGPNTEAFF
TRBV27	15	TRBJ2-1	CASSFTGDPYNEQFF
TRBV5-1	14	TRBJ2-3	CASSLTTNTDTQYF